These 26 T cell receptor beta chains were all obtained from the same sample, sequenced in a study of cytotoxic CD8 clonotypes in ibrutinib-treated CLL. Profiled with immunoSEQ multiplex PCR; TCRdb holds only in-frame clones, not every one. The sample lists approximately 190,000 clones, approximately 75% occurring once. Specimen: PBMCs, collected after 12 months of ibrutinib treatment. These receptors originate from a human donor with chronic lymphocytic leukemia.

This clone was counted a single time. The CDR3 spells CASSLNREAFF. CDR3 DNA: TGTGCCAGCAGCTTAAACCGTGAAGCTTTCTTT. The chain is built from TRBV7-9 and TRBJ1-1; no reliable D call. Trimming cost V 2 bases and J 7 bases, with 5 bases left between them. This CDR3 is built from 11 residues. Germline CDR1 is SEHNR and CDR2 is FQNEAQ (reference sequence). Full variable domain (rest looked up from reference TRBV7-9 and TRBJ1-1): DTGVSQNPRHKITKRGQNVTFRCDPISEHNRLYWYRQTLGQGPEFLTYFQNEAQLEKSRLLSDRFSAERPKGSFSTLEIQRTEQGDSAMYLCASSLNREAFFGQGTRLTVV.

The chain uses TRBV20-1 and TRBJ2-7; tentatively, D is TRBD2 (6 bases). This CDR3 has 11 residues. Germline CDR1 DFQATT, CDR2 SNEGSKA (reference sequence). The germline V and J ends were trimmed by 3 bases and 9 bases, with 12 bases remaining between them. The CDR3: CSASSLAVQYF. The CDR3 DNA sequence: TGCAGTGCTAGTAGTTTAGCGGTGCAGTACTTC.

V usage is TRBV9 and J usage is TRBJ1-1; tentative D call: TRBD1 (5 bases). The V gene lost 7 bases and the J gene lost 2 bases, with 15 bases spanning the gap. The length of the CDR3 is 14 residues. CDR1 SGDLS and CDR2 YYNGEE come from the germline V gene. CDR3 amino acids: CASSPTGLNTEAFF. The CDR3 region has the DNA TGTGCCAGCTCACCTACAGGTTTAAACACTGAAGCTTTCTTT.

The chain recombines TRBV7-9 with TRBJ2-3, with D unclear. This CDR3 is built from 15 residues. Germline V gene data show CDR1 as SEHNR and CDR2 as FQNEAQ (reference sequence). Trimming took 1 base from V and 3 from J, leaving 11 bases between them. The CDR3: CASSLGQSMTDTQYF. CDR3 nucleotide sequence: TGTGCCAGCAGCTTAGGGCAATCGATGACAGATACGCAGTATTTT.

The genes are TRBV2 and TRBJ1-2, with a possible D match to TRBD1 (5 bases). The CDR3 is made up of 13 amino acids. V was shortened by 6 bases and J by 4 bases, with 12 bases between the two germline ends. The germline V gene encodes CDR1 SNHLY and CDR2 FYNNEI. For the CDR3, the DNA is TGTGCCAGCAGGGCCTACGGGGGCTATGGCTACACCTTC. This translates into CASRAYGGYGYTF.

The rearrangement links TRBV11-2 to TRBJ2-7; 10 nucleotides align to TRBD1. Germline lookup yields CDR1 SGHAT and CDR2 FQNNGV. The junction had 9 bases not matched to a gene; V was cut back by 5 bases and J by 5 bases. This CDR3 has 15 amino acids. The CDR3 DNA reads TGTGCCAGCAGCCCGCCCGGGACAGGGGAACACGAGCAGTACTTC. This encodes CASSPPGTGEHEQYF.

The J gene is TRBJ1-1, the V gene TRBV6-5, with D possibly being TRBD1 (5 bases). CDR1 MNHEY and CDR2 SVGAGI come from the germline V gene. The CDR3 length is 14 residues. The V and J ends lost 5 bases and 10 bases respectively, with 20 bases between them. CDR3 residues: CASSESSGAPIAFF. The DNA of the CDR3 is TGTGCCAGCAGTGAATCCTCCGGGGCTCCGATAGCTTTCTTT.

On this clone: One end of the junction is discordant with germline, which a read error may explain. This rearrangement joins TRBV7-7 to TRBJ2-5; D is perhaps TRBD2 (6 bases). Germline-derived CDR1 and CDR2 are SSHAT and FNYEAQ (reference sequence). The CDR3 loop spans 14 amino acids. CDR3 amino acids: CASSFAAGRETQYF. The CDR3 DNA reads TGTGCTAGCAGCTTCGCAGCGGGTCGAGAGACCCAGTACTTC.

V gene TRBV19 combines with J gene TRBJ2-5; TRBD2 matches at 7 bases. Germline V gene data show CDR1 as LNHDA and CDR2 as SQIVND (reference sequence). The trim removed 1 base at V and 0 bases at J, leaving 5 bases unmatched. There are 16 residues in the CDR3. The chain's CDR3 is CASSIGLADYQETQYF. In DNA form, the CDR3 reads TGTGCCAGTAGTATAGGTCTAGCGGATTACCAAGAGACCCAGTACTTC.

This clone occurred a few times. V is TRBV28 and J is TRBJ1-4; no firm D call. The V and J ends lost 1 base and 8 bases respectively, with 11 bases between them. Per germline, CDR1 MDHEN and CDR2 SYDVKM. The CDR3 consists of 14 residues. CDR3 sequence: CASSLSQPTEKLFF. In DNA form, the CDR3 reads TGTGCCAGCAGTTTATCGCAGCCTACCGAAAAACTGTTTTTT.

In its sample, this clone was seen a few times. The gene calls are TRBV19 and TRBJ2-1; 9 bases are a match to TRBD2. The V gene end was trimmed by 1 base and the J gene end by 5 bases; junction bases not matched to a gene: 12. The CDR3 loop spans 18 amino acids. CDR1 and CDR2 (germline): LNHDA, SQIVND (reference sequence). The DNA of the CDR3 is TGTGCCAGTAGTATAGTAGAACCCGGACTAGCGTTCCACAATGAGCAGTTCTTC. Protein product: CASSIVEPGLAFHNEQFF.

A few counts support this clone. The J gene is TRBJ2-7, the V gene TRBV28; TRBD2 agrees at 8 bases. Germline V gene sequence: CDR1 MDHEN, CDR2 SYDVKM. This CDR3 contains 12 residues. V shed 6 bases, J shed 6 bases, and the junction held 4 bases outside the gene matches. The CDR3 nucleotides are TGTGCCAGCAGCCTTCTAGCGGGCGAGCAGTACTTC. This sequence encodes CASSLLAGEQYF.

J is TRBJ2-7 and V is TRBV4-2, with 10 nucleotides matching TRBD2. Germline V CDR1 and CDR2: LGHNA, YNFKEQ. Trimming removed 0 bases from V and 0 bases from J; junction bases left unmatched: 2. This CDR3 comprises 16 residues. The CDR3 loop reads CASSQEASGSSYEQYF. In DNA form, the CDR3 reads TGTGCCAGCAGCCAAGAGGCTAGCGGGAGCTCCTACGAGCAGTACTTC.

This clone turned up a few times. This sequence joins TRBV2 and TRBJ1-2, with D unclear. Trimming took off 8 bases at V and 5 bases at J, with 12 bases between the two ends. Germline-derived CDR1 and CDR2 are SNHLY and FYNNEI. The CDR3 is 12 amino acids. The CDR3 DNA follows: TGTGCCAGCCGTACACTCACTTATGGCTACACCTTC. Protein product: CASRTLTYGYTF.

V gene TRBV9 combines with J gene TRBJ2-7; either TRBD1 or TRBD2 may supply D (5 bases each). CDR3 length: 14 residues. Looked up from germline, CDR1 is SGDLS and CDR2 is YYNGEE. V was clipped by 5 bases and J by 0 bases, with 12 bases between them. The CDR3 spells CASSGTPSSYEQYF. The CDR3, as DNA: TGTGCCAGCAGTGGGACGCCGAGCTCCTACGAGCAGTACTTC.

The J gene is TRBJ2-2, the V gene TRBV15, with a weak D call TRBD2 (5 bases). Germline V gene lookup returns CDR1 LNHNV and CDR2 YYDKDF (reference sequence). Between the trimmed V and J ends, which lost 4 bases and 5 bases, there was a span of 11 bases. The CDR3 runs 14 residues. This CDR3 is CATSMAGLTGELFF. CDR3 DNA: TGTGCCACCAGCATGGCGGGTTTGACCGGGGAGCTGTTTTTT. Looking up the rest from reference TRBV15 and TRBJ2-2 gives the full variable domain: DAMVIQNPRYQVTQFGKPVTLSCSQTLNHNVMYWYQQKSSQAPKLLFHYYDKDFNNEADTPDNFQSRRPNTSFCFLDIRSPGLGDTAMYLCATSMAGLTGELFFGEGSRLTVL.

The gene calls are TRBV6-5 and TRBJ1-1, with 9 bases lining up with TRBD1. The CDR3 has 13 amino acids. The trim removed 6 bases at V and 7 bases at J, leaving 6 bases unmatched. Germline lookup yields CDR1 MNHEY and CDR2 SVGAGI. CDR3 bases: TGTGCCAGCAGATCCACAGGGGGCGTTGAAGCTTTCTTT. This sequence encodes CASRSTGGVEAFF.

This chain connects TRBV5-6 to TRBJ2-7, with TRBD2 identical over 12 bases. Looked up from germline, CDR1 is SGHDT and CDR2 is YYEEEE. The trim removed 1 base at V and 7 bases at J, leaving 3 bases unmatched. The CDR3 runs 14 residues. CDR3 bases: TGTGCCAGCAGCTTGAGTCTAGCGGGAGGGGAGCAGTACTTC. Translating gives CASSLSLAGGEQYF.

The chain uses TRBV7-9 and TRBJ2-1; D remains unclear. Per the germline V gene, CDR1 is SEHNR and CDR2 is FQNEAQ (reference sequence). Between the trimmed V and J ends, which lost 7 bases and 0 bases, there was a span of 13 bases. CDR3 size: 15 residues. The CDR3 region is CASIATLSSYNEQFF. The CDR3 DNA sequence: TGTGCCAGCATCGCCACTCTAAGCTCCTACAATGAGCAGTTCTTC.

V gene TRBV9 combines with J gene TRBJ2-5; 10 bases align to TRBD1. CDR1 and CDR2 (germline): SGDLS, YYNGEE. The CDR3 sequence is 16 residues long. Trimming took 1 base from V and 5 from J; bases not matched to a gene: 8. CDR3 sequence reads: CASSVSVLDRGETQYF. In DNA, the CDR3 is TGTGCCAGCAGCGTATCGGTCCTGGACAGGGGGGAGACCCAGTACTTC. The full variable domain, in which reference TRBV9 and TRBJ2-5 provide the parts outside the CDR3, is DSGVTQTPKHLITATGQRVTLRCSPRSGDLSVYWYQQSLDQGLQFLIQYYNGEERAKGNILERFSAQQFPDLHSELNLSSLELGDSALYFCASSVSVLDRGETQYFGPGTRLLVL.

The sample holds a few counts of this clone. This chain joins TRBV9 and TRBJ1-4; D is unclear. The CDR3 runs to 14 residues. The germline gives CDR1 SGDLS, CDR2 YYNGEE. V was clipped by 0 bases and J by 4 bases, with 7 bases between them. For the CDR3, the DNA is TGTGCCAGCAGCGTAGGGCAGAATAATGAAAAACTGTTTTTT. Amino acid sequence: CASSVGQNNEKLFF.

Details on this clone: The junction differs from germline at one of its ends, possibly a read error. The gene calls are TRBV5-1 and TRBJ2-7; a possible D gene is TRBD2 (6 bases). Germline V gene sequence: CDR1 SGHRS, CDR2 YFSETQ. The CDR3 has 12 amino acids. As DNA, the CDR3 is TGCGCCAGCAGCCTTGTTGGGGAGGAACCCCAATTC. It is translated as CASSLVGEEPQF.

The rearrangement uses TRBV15 and TRBJ2-7; the match to TRBD1 covers 7 bases. V shed 4 bases, J shed 7 bases, and the junction held 7 bases outside the gene matches. The germline V gene has CDR1 LNHNV and CDR2 YYDKDF (reference sequence). The CDR3 extends over 13 amino acids. CDR3 DNA sequence: TGTGCCACCAGCACCATGACAGGGCTGGAGCAGTACTTC. Amino acid sequence: CATSTMTGLEQYF. The variable domain in full, completed from reference TRBV15 and TRBJ2-7, reads DAMVIQNPRYQVTQFGKPVTLSCSQTLNHNVMYWYQQKSSQAPKLLFHYYDKDFNNEADTPDNFQSRRPNTSFCFLDIRSPGLGDTAMYLCATSTMTGLEQYFGPGTRLTVT.

The CDR3 coding sequence is TGTGCCAGCAGTACCCCCGGGGGCGTTGAGGACTACGAGCAGTACTTC. Translation: CASSTPGGVEDYEQYF. The V gene is TRBV25-1, the J gene TRBJ2-7; D tentatively reads TRBD1 or TRBD2 (6 bases each). Germline CDR1 is MGHDK and CDR2 is SYGVNS. Trimming took off 5 bases at V and 3 bases at J, with 20 bases between the two ends. The length of the CDR3 is 16 residues.

The chain links TRBV27 to TRBJ2-7; TRBD1 matches at 7 bases. The V gene end was trimmed by 10 bases and the J gene end by 0 bases; junction bases not matched to a gene: 9. The CDR3 has 14 amino acids. CDR1 is MNHEY, CDR2 SMNVEV, per germline (reference sequence). This CDR3 reads CAIPPGQLSYEQYF. CDR3 nucleotide sequence: TGTGCCATTCCCCCGGGACAGCTCTCCTACGAGCAGTACTTC.

The chain has TRBV28 and TRBJ2-2; 9 nucleotides line up with TRBD1. The ends lost 2 bases at V and 7 bases at J; junction bases unmatched: 5. The CDR3 runs 15 residues. In germline, CDR1 is MDHEN, CDR2 SYDVKM. The CDR3 coding sequence is TGTGCCAGCAGTTTACCCGGGACAGGGTTCGGGGAGCTGTTTTTT. This encodes CASSLPGTGFGELFF.